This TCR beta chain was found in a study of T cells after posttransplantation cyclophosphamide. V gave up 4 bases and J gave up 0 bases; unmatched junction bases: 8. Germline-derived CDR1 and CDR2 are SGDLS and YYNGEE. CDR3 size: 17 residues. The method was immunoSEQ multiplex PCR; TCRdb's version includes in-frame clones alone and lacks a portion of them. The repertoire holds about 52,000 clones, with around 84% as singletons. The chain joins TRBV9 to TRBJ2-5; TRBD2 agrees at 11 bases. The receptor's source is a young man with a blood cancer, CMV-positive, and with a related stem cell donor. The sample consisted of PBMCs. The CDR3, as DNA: TGTGCCAGCAGCCTAGCGGGAGGCCCTTTGTACCAAGAGACCCAGTACTTC. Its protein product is CASSLAGGPLYQETQYF.